A single sample is the source of the 27 T cell receptor beta chains below, sequenced in a study of OX40 agonist ivuxolimab in advanced cancers. TCRdb's table, derived via immunoSEQ multiplex PCR, lists solely in-frame clones and lacks some. Of 35,000 or so clones detected, 65% to 85% appear once; the ten largest clones hold roughly 23%. The sequencing here drew on CD4+ or CD8+ T cells sorted from blood, taken in a trial of the OX40 agonist ivuxolimab. These TCRs come from an adult with an advanced solid tumor such as melanoma, head and neck, liver or kidney cancer.

The V call is TRBV9, the J call TRBJ2-7, with TRBD2 matching over 14 bases. CDR1 and CDR2 (germline): SGDLS, YYNGEE. The CDR3 extends over 17 amino acids. V was pared by 4 bases and J by 3 bases, with 9 bases of the junction left unmatched. The CDR3 sequence: CASSPGTSGSWDYEQYF. DNA of the CDR3: TGTGCCAGCAGCCCCGGGACTAGCGGGAGCTGGGACTACGAGCAGTACTTC.

There are a few counts of this clone. The chain joins TRBV6-1 to TRBJ2-1; D is possibly TRBD2 (6 bases). CDR1 and CDR2 (germline): MNHNS, SASEGT. V was cut by 4 bases and J by 7 bases, with 14 bases left in between. The CDR3 sequence is 14 residues long. CDR3 nucleotide sequence: TGTGCCAGCAGTGTTGGGCGGGATTGGAATGAGCAGTTCTTC. Translating it yields CASSVGRDWNEQFF.

This chain links TRBV6-1 with TRBJ2-7; unclear D gene. The ends were cut back, 3 bases at V and 3 bases at J, with 12 bases in the middle. Per germline, CDR1 MNHNS and CDR2 SASEGT. The length of the CDR3 is 14 residues. In nucleotides, the CDR3 is TGTGCCAGCAGTGATCAAGGATACCTCTACGAGCAGTACTTC. Translated: CASSDQGYLYEQYF.

The chain has TRBV27 and TRBJ2-3, with D unclear. Trimming cost V 6 bases and J 4 bases, with 8 bases left between them. The germline V gene encodes CDR1 MNHEY and CDR2 SMNVEV (reference sequence). This CDR3 comprises 12 residues. CDR3 protein: CASSPRPDTQYF. DNA of the CDR3: TGTGCCAGCAGCCCCCGCCCAGATACGCAGTATTTT.

The chain uses TRBV7-9 and TRBJ2-5; D call uncertain. The germline gives CDR1 SEHNR, CDR2 FQNEAQ (reference sequence). Trimming stripped 1 base from V and 10 bases from J, with 7 bases between. CDR3 length: 11 amino acids. DNA of the CDR3: TGTGCCAGCAGCTTAGGTATCCTCCAGTACTTC. It translates to CASSLGILQYF. The whole variable domain, remainder taken from reference TRBV7-9 and TRBJ2-5, is DTGVSQNPRHKITKRGQNVTFRCDPISEHNRLYWYRQTLGQGPEFLTYFQNEAQLEKSRLLSDRFSAERPKGSFSTLEIQRTEQGDSAMYLCASSLGILQYFGPGTRLLVL.

V is TRBV4-1 and J is TRBJ2-7, with a weak D call TRBD2 (6 bases). Germline values: CDR1 MGHRA, CDR2 YSYEKL. The length of the CDR3 is 15 residues. V gave up 4 bases and J gave up 9 bases, with 22 bases separating them. CDR3 protein: CASSPIGGMGEGQYF. The DNA for the CDR3 is TGCGCCAGCAGCCCGATTGGGGGGATGGGTGAGGGGCAGTACTTC.

The chain combines TRBV29-1 with TRBJ2-6; TRBD1 is a possible D gene (7 bases). The CDR3 has 18 amino acids. Germline values: CDR1 SQVTM, CDR2 ANQGSEA. V was trimmed by 6 bases and J by 0 bases, leaving 21 bases between them. DNA of the CDR3: TGCAGCGTCGAGGAGGGGGCCACTTCTCTCTCTGGGGCCAACGTCCTGACTTTC. Its translation is CSVEEGATSLSGANVLTF.

V is TRBV9 and J is TRBJ2-5; perhaps TRBD1 as D (7 bases). CDR1 SGDLS and CDR2 YYNGEE come from the germline V gene. V was pared by 0 bases and J by 3 bases, with 15 bases between. The length of the CDR3 is 16 residues. The CDR3 loop is CASSVGAGGGKETQYF. The DNA of the CDR3 is TGTGCCAGCAGCGTAGGCGCAGGGGGAGGAAAAGAGACCCAGTACTTC.

The genes are TRBV9 and TRBJ2-7; maybe TRBD2 (5 bases). CDR1 is SGDLS and CDR2 is YYNGEE in the germline V gene. Trimming removed 1 base at V and 1 base at J, with 9 bases between. CDR3 length: 14 amino acids. CDR3: CASSVSRLSYEQYF. CDR3 DNA sequence: TGTGCCAGCAGCGTATCCCGACTATCCTACGAGCAGTACTTC.

The rearrangement uses TRBV14 and TRBJ2-1, with 7 nucleotides matching TRBD2. V lost 1 base and J lost 8; bases outside the gene matches: 11. The germline gives CDR1 SGHDN, CDR2 FVKESK. CDR3 length: 16 amino acids. CDR3 protein: CASSQGRGRARDEQFF. CDR3 coding DNA: TGTGCCAGCAGCCAAGGGAGAGGGAGGGCCCGGGATGAGCAGTTCTTC. The whole variable domain, filled in from reference TRBV14 and TRBJ2-1, reads EAGVTQFPSHSVIEKGQTVTLRCDPISGHDNLYWYRRVMGKEIKFLLHFVKESKQDESGMPNNRFLAERTGGTYSTLKVQPAELEDSGVYFCASSQGRGRARDEQFFGPGTRLTVL.

J is TRBJ2-7 and V is TRBV28; D tentatively fits TRBD1 or TRBD2 (7 bases each). There are 15 residues in the CDR3. The germline V and J ends were trimmed by 3 bases and 2 bases, with 14 bases remaining between them. CDR1 MDHEN and CDR2 SYDVKM come from the germline V gene. Written as DNA, the CDR3 is TGTGCCAGCAGTTTTTCAGCAGGGGGGGCCTACGAGCAGTACTTC. Translated, it gives CASSFSAGGAYEQYF. Filled out from reference TRBV28 and TRBJ2-7, the complete variable domain reads DVKVTQSSRYLVKRTGEKVFLECVQDMDHENMFWYRQDPGLGLRLIYFSYDVKMKEKGDIPEGYSVSREKKERFSLILESASTNQTSMYLCASSFSAGGAYEQYFGPGTRLTVT.

The J gene is TRBJ2-5, the V gene TRBV4-1; no clear D gene. V lost 1 base and J 5 bases, leaving 14 bases between the germline ends. This CDR3 contains 15 residues. CDR1 and CDR2 (germline): MGHRA, YSYEKL. Here the CDR3 DNA reads TGCGCCAGCAGCCAAGTAGCCAGCGTGAGCGAGACCCAGTACTTC. Protein product: CASSQVASVSETQYF.

The chain carries TRBV7-2 and TRBJ1-1; D not resolved. Trimming shortened V by 1 base and J by 0 bases, and 12 bases separated the two germline ends. This CDR3 is built from 16 residues. The germline V gene encodes CDR1 SGHTA and CDR2 FQGNSA. The chain's CDR3 is CASSLDGVGMNTEAFF. As DNA, the CDR3 is TGTGCCAGCAGCTTAGATGGGGTTGGGATGAACACTGAAGCTTTCTTT.

This chain connects TRBV30 to TRBJ2-1; perhaps TRBD1 as D (5 bases). The CDR3 is made up of 15 amino acids. In germline, CDR1 is GTSNPN, CDR2 SVGIG (reference sequence). V was clipped by 1 base and J by 0 bases, with 10 bases between them. CDR3 nucleotide sequence: TGTGCCTGGAGTGGCCTAGACAGCTCCTACAATGAGCAGTTCTTC. This codes for CAWSGLDSSYNEQFF.

V gene TRBV7-9 combines with J gene TRBJ2-7; possible D gene TRBD1, 6 bases. The V gene lost 4 bases and the J gene lost 0 bases, with 10 bases spanning the gap. The CDR3 is made up of 14 amino acids. CDR1 and CDR2 from the germline V gene are SEHNR and FQNEAQ (reference sequence). CDR3 in amino acids: CASSSRDNSYEQYF. DNA for the CDR3: TGTGCCAGCAGCTCACGGGACAACTCCTACGAGCAGTACTTC.

This chain uses TRBV7-2 with TRBJ2-7; TRBD1 aligns across 7 bases. CDR1 and CDR2 from the germline V gene are SGHTA and FQGNSA. The CDR3 totals 13 residues. V trimming: 6 bases; J trimming: 3 bases; junction bases outside the gene matches: 5. CDR3 coding DNA: TGTGCCAGCAGGCGGACAGGCGACTACGAGCAGTACTTC. Its protein is CASRRTGDYEQYF.

CDR3 sequence (DNA): TGTGCCATCAGTGAGTCGTCGGGACAGGGAACCAACGTCCTGACTTTC. Amino acids: CAISESSGQGTNVLTF. The gene calls are TRBV10-3 and TRBJ2-6; 9 bases are shared with TRBD1. CDR1 is ENHRY, CDR2 SYGVKD, per germline. This CDR3 is 16 amino acids long. The trim removed 0 bases at V and 8 bases at J, leaving 5 bases unmatched.

The chain links TRBV6-5 to TRBJ2-7, with 8 bases that match TRBD1. Germline V gene lookup returns CDR1 MNHEY and CDR2 SVGAGI. Trimming at V came to 5 bases and at J to 2 bases, leaving 5 bases not matched to a gene. CDR3 size: 14 residues. CDR3 protein: CASSAGTGPYEQYF. The CDR3 region has the DNA TGTGCCAGCAGTGCCGGGACAGGTCCCTACGAGCAGTACTTC.

J is TRBJ2-1 and V is TRBV7-9; the D is unclear. The ends were cut back, 2 bases at V and 15 bases at J, with 17 bases in the middle. Germline lookup yields CDR1 SEHNR and CDR2 FQNEAQ (reference sequence). The CDR3 is 13 residues long. CDR3 region: CASSLRSERVSFF. The CDR3 region has the DNA TGTGCCAGCAGCTTAAGGTCAGAGAGAGTCTCGTTCTTC.

This chain uses TRBV2 with TRBJ2-1; 11 bases align to TRBD2. Losses at the gene ends were 5 bases for V and 6 bases for J; bases not matched to a gene: 6. CDR1 SNHLY and CDR2 FYNNEI come from the germline V gene. The CDR3 is made up of 15 amino acids. The CDR3 region is CASSSLSGGGNEQFF. The CDR3 DNA reads TGTGCCAGCAGTTCTCTTAGCGGGGGGGGCAATGAGCAGTTCTTC.

V usage is TRBV9 and J usage is TRBJ1-2; unclear D gene. Trimming shortened V by 3 bases and J by 4 bases, and 10 bases separated the two germline ends. Germline V gene sequence: CDR1 SGDLS, CDR2 YYNGEE. This CDR3 region has 13 residues. CDR3 region: CASSGFRFYGYTF. CDR3 DNA: TGTGCCAGCAGCGGTTTCAGGTTCTATGGCTACACCTTC.

The chain has TRBV4-1 and TRBJ1-2, with TRBD1 identical over 10 bases. V dropped 3 bases and J dropped 5; count of bases not matched to a gene: 3. The CDR3 is 14 residues long. CDR1 is MGHRA and CDR2 is YSYEKL in the germline V gene. CDR3 nucleotides: TGCGCCAGCAGCCAGCCGGGACAGGGGTATGGCTACACCTTC. Its translation is CASSQPGQGYGYTF.

The chain recombines TRBV5-6 with TRBJ2-3, with TRBD2 matching over 14 bases. The germline V gene encodes CDR1 SGHDT and CDR2 YYEEEE. Losses at the gene ends were 0 bases for V and 1 base for J; bases not matched to a gene: 7. This CDR3 contains 19 residues. CDR3 sequence (DNA): TGTGCCAGCAGCTTGGTTGGGACTAGCGGGAGTTTTGGCACAGATACGCAGTATTTT. It yields the protein CASSLVGTSGSFGTDTQYF.

The chain recombines TRBV6-5 with TRBJ1-1; D is unresolved. Germline V gives CDR1 MNHEY, CDR2 SVGAGI. The CDR3 is made up of 13 amino acids. The ends were cut back, 2 bases at V and 2 bases at J, with 6 bases in the middle. The CDR3 DNA reads as TGTGCCAGCAGTTACGACGGAAACACTGAAGCTTTCTTT. Its translation is CASSYDGNTEAFF.

This chain joins TRBV7-9 and TRBJ2-3, with 8 bases fitting TRBD2. The V gene end was trimmed by 6 bases and the J gene end by 4 bases; junction bases not matched to a gene: 12. CDR3 length equals 16 residues. Germline values: CDR1 SEHNR, CDR2 FQNEAQ (reference sequence). This chain's CDR3 is CASSPRTSRGADTQYF. CDR3 DNA sequence: TGTGCCAGCAGTCCGAGGACTAGCCGGGGGGCAGATACGCAGTATTTT.

This clone was counted between two and nine times. The J gene is TRBJ2-1, the V gene TRBV11-2, with 8 bases that match TRBD2. V lost 6 bases, J lost 2 bases, and 9 bases stayed unmatched. CDR1 SGHAT and CDR2 FQNNGV come from the germline V gene. The CDR3 runs 16 residues. The CDR3 DNA reads TGTGCCAGCAGATCTAGCGGGCTCGCCCCCTACAATGAGCAGTTCTTC. It specifies CASRSSGLAPYNEQFF.

The chain joins TRBV4-3 to TRBJ1-2; 7 nucleotides align to TRBD1. V shed 5 bases and J 0 bases; nucleotides not matched to a gene: 9. This CDR3 spans 16 amino acids. Germline CDR1 reads LGHNA; CDR2 reads YSLEER. CDR3 coding DNA: TGCGCCAGCAGCGACGGGACAGCACCCTCTAACTATGGCTACACCTTC. Its translation: CASSDGTAPSNYGYTF.